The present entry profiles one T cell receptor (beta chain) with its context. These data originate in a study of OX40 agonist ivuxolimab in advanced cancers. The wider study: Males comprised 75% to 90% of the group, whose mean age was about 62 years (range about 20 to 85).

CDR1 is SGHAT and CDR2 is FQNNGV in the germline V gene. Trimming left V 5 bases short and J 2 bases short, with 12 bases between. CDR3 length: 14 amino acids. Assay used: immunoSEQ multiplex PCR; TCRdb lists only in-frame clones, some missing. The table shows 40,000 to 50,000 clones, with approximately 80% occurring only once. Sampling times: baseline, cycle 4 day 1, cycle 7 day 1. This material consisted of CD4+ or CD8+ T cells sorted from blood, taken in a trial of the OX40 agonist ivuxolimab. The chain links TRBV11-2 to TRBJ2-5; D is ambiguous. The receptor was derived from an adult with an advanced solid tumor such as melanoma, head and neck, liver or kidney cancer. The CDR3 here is CASSLGQRQETQYF. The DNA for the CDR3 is TGTGCCAGCAGCCTCGGGCAGCGACAAGAGACCCAGTACTTC. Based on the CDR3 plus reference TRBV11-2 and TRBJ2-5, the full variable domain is EAGVAQSPRYKIIEKRQSVAFWCNPISGHATLYWYQQILGQGPKLLIQFQNNGVVDDSQLPKDRFSAERLKGVDSTLKIQPAKLEDSAVYLCASSLGQRQETQYFGPGTRLLVL.